These 27 T cell receptor beta chains share one sample of origin, sequenced in a study of blood T cell repertoires in COVID-19. This table comes from immunoSEQ multiplex PCR, and its TCRdb copy is limited to in-frame clones, with some not included. In the table there are about 120,000 clones, roughly 76% of which are singletons. The sequencing input was peripheral blood. These receptors were collected from a human donor in a cohort sampled during active COVID-19.

This chain connects TRBV28 to TRBJ1-5; 8 nucleotides agree with TRBD1. Germline CDR1 and CDR2: MDHEN and SYDVKM. This CDR3 contains 18 residues. The junction had 10 bases not matched to a gene; V was cut back by 1 base and J by 2 bases. The CDR3 DNA follows: TGTGCCAGCAGTTTATTTGTAGGCTCGGGACAGGGCAATCAGCCCCAGCATTTT. Protein sequence: CASSLFVGSGQGNQPQHF.

The gene calls are TRBV3-1 (or the pseudogene TRBV3-2) and TRBJ1-1; D is possibly TRBD1 (6 bases). V gave up 2 bases and J gave up 3 bases, with 13 bases separating them. Germline assignment: CDR1 LGHDT and CDR2 YNNKEL (reference sequence). This CDR3 is 15 amino acids long. Written as DNA, the CDR3 is TGTGCCAGCAGCCAAAATAGGGGGAGGGACACTGAAGCTTTCTTT. It codes for CASSQNRGRDTEAFF.

This chain connects TRBV3-1 (or the pseudogene TRBV3-2) to TRBJ1-2, with 10 positions matching TRBD1. Germline V gives CDR1 LGHDT, CDR2 YNNKEL (reference sequence). Trimming at V came to 2 bases and at J to 11 bases, leaving 11 bases not matched to a gene. The CDR3 runs to 15 residues. CDR3: CASSQRGQGVPGYTF. The CDR3, as DNA: TGTGCCAGCAGCCAAAGAGGACAGGGGGTCCCTGGTTACACCTTC.

This chain connects TRBV5-1 to TRBJ2-5; 9 nucleotides align to TRBD2. Unmatched junction bases numbered 7, after V lost 2 bases and J lost 5 bases. Looked up from germline, CDR1 is SGHRS and CDR2 is YFSETQ. The CDR3 extends over 15 amino acids. CDR3 nucleotides: TGCGCCAGCAGCTTCGCGGGGGCGGGGGGGGAGACCCAGTACTTC. This gives the protein CASSFAGAGGETQYF. Together with reference TRBV5-1 and TRBJ2-5, the CDR3 gives the full variable domain: KAGVTQTPRYLIKTRGQQVTLSCSPISGHRSVSWYQQTPGQGLQFLFEYFSETQRNKGNFPGRFSGRQFSNSRSEMNVSTLELGDSALYLCASSFAGAGGETQYFGPGTRLLVL.

In nucleotides, the CDR3 is TGTGCCAGCAGCCAACGACAGGGGCTTTTGAACACTGAAGCTTTCTTT. Its translation: CASSQRQGLLNTEAFF. This chain connects TRBV3-1 (or the pseudogene TRBV3-2) to TRBJ1-1, with 8 bases identical to TRBD1. Trimming took 2 bases from V and 0 from J; bases not matched to a gene: 5. This CDR3 has 16 amino acids. Germline lookup yields CDR1 LGHDT and CDR2 YNNKEL (reference sequence).

The chain combines TRBV6-6 with TRBJ2-6; the D gene is possibly TRBD2 (6 bases). Germline lookup yields CDR1 MNHNY and CDR2 SVGAGI (reference sequence). This CDR3 spans 19 amino acids. The ends were cut back, 5 bases at V and 4 bases at J, with 24 bases in the middle. CDR3: CASSPMVQGLLGGANVLTF. CDR3 bases: TGTGCCAGCAGTCCGATGGTCCAGGGACTTTTAGGGGGGGCCAACGTCCTGACTTTC.

A single count supports this clone. The chain employs TRBV9 and TRBJ2-2; D is possibly TRBD2 (6 bases). The CDR3 is made up of 15 amino acids. Trimming removed 4 bases at V and 1 base at J, with 11 bases between. Germline CDR1 and CDR2: SGDLS and YYNGEE. Here the CDR3 reads CASSPPGGNTGELFF. The DNA for the CDR3 is TGTGCCAGCAGCCCACCCGGGGGGAACACCGGGGAGCTGTTTTTT.

This clone has just one count. V usage is TRBV28 and J usage is TRBJ2-7; tentatively, D is TRBD2 (6 bases). Trimming stripped 7 bases from V and 0 bases from J, with 10 bases between. From germline, CDR1 is MDHEN and CDR2 SYDVKM. CDR3 length: 13 residues. The DNA of the CDR3 is TGTGCCAGCATACCCGGGAGCTCCTACGAGCAGTACTTC. Amino acid sequence: CASIPGSSYEQYF.

The chain uses TRBV11-1 and TRBJ1-2; D uncertain. Trimming cost V 2 bases and J 3 bases, with 10 bases left between them. This CDR3 is built from 14 residues. Per the germline V gene, CDR1 is SGHAT and CDR2 is FQDESV (reference sequence). The chain's CDR3 is CASSLLSHDYGYTF. The CDR3 DNA follows: TGTGCCAGCAGCTTACTATCCCACGACTATGGCTACACCTTC.

The rearrangement links TRBV19 to TRBJ1-2, with D tentatively TRBD1 (5 bases). This CDR3 has 13 residues. The germline CDR1 and CDR2 sequences are LNHDA and SQIVND (reference sequence). The ends were cut back, 6 bases at V and 8 bases at J, with 16 bases in the middle. The CDR3 reads CASSPGGDRGYTF. The DNA of the CDR3 is TGTGCCAGTAGCCCCGGGGGAGATCGGGGCTACACCTTC.

In its sample, this clone was seen once. The rearrangement joins TRBV18 to TRBJ1-3; 7 bases are shared with TRBD1. Germline values: CDR1 KGHSH, CDR2 LQKENI. Germline trimming cut 2 bases from V and 4 bases from J; bases unmatched to any gene: 8. The CDR3 spans 16 residues. The CDR3 DNA is TGTGCCAGCTCACCAATGGGAACAGGGGCCGGAAACACCATATATTTT. This translates into CASSPMGTGAGNTIYF.

This clone has more than one count but fewer than ten. The chain combines TRBV5-4 with TRBJ2-1; 8 nucleotides agree with TRBD2. V lost 4 bases to trimming and J lost 1 base; unmatched junction nucleotides: 1. CDR1 and CDR2 from the germline V gene are SGHNT and YYREEE (reference sequence). This CDR3 contains 14 residues. In DNA, the CDR3 is TGTGCCAGCAGCAGACTAGCGTCCTACAATGAGCAGTTCTTC. Its translation is CASSRLASYNEQFF.

The V gene is TRBV2, the J gene TRBJ2-1; possibly TRBD1 for D (7 bases). Trimming removed 10 bases from V and 7 bases from J, with 23 bases in between. There are 15 residues in the CDR3. Germline assignment: CDR1 SNHLY and CDR2 FYNNEI. CDR3 protein: CANLEGGSGLNEQFF. The CDR3 bases are TGTGCCAACCTCGAAGGGGGCAGCGGGCTAAATGAGCAGTTCTTC.

This clone has a single count. The rearrangement uses TRBV29-1 and TRBJ1-1; unclear D gene. Germline assignment: CDR1 SQVTM and CDR2 ANQGSEA. CDR3 length: 10 residues. The V gene lost 8 bases and the J gene lost 1 base, with 5 bases spanning the gap. CDR3 coding DNA: TGCAGCACTGAGAACACTGAAGCTTTCTTT. It translates to CSTENTEAFF.

This clone showed up just once. V and J are TRBV4-1 and TRBJ2-7; the D gene is possibly TRBD1 (6 bases). Germline CDR1 is MGHRA and CDR2 is YSYEKL. The CDR3 is 13 amino acids. Trimming shortened V by 3 bases and J by 3 bases, and 9 bases separated the two germline ends. The DNA of the CDR3 is TGCGCCAGCAGCCAGCGACAGGACTACGAGCAGTACTTC. The encoded protein is CASSQRQDYEQYF.

The chain uses TRBV6-2 or TRBV6-3 and TRBJ2-5, with TRBD1 identical over 9 bases. The length of the CDR3 is 16 residues. Germline values: CDR1 MNHEY, CDR2 SVGEGT. Trimming removed 6 bases from V and 4 bases from J; junction bases left unmatched: 12. The CDR3 coding sequence is TGTGCCAGCAGCGACTCCGGGACAGGGAGGCGAGAGACCCAGTACTTC. As protein: CASSDSGTGRRETQYF.

The chain carries TRBV6-2 or TRBV6-3 and TRBJ1-5; 11 bases are a match to TRBD1. Germline V lookup: CDR1 MNHEY, CDR2 SVGEGT. CDR3 length: 20 amino acids. With 0 bases clipped from V and 1 base from J, the junction kept 11 bases outside the gene matches. CDR3 sequence (DNA): TGTGCCAGCAGTTACTCGACGGGGACAGGGGGATTAAAAAGCAATCAGCCCCAGCATTTT. Its protein is CASSYSTGTGGLKSNQPQHF.

This chain uses TRBV2 with TRBJ1-4, with TRBD1 matching 7 bases. The germline gives CDR1 SNHLY, CDR2 FYNNEI. With 5 bases clipped from V and 7 bases from J, the junction kept 7 bases outside the gene matches. This CDR3 contains 14 residues. CDR3 amino acids: CASSLEGGGEKLFF. The CDR3 DNA reads as TGTGCCAGCAGTCTCGAAGGGGGCGGTGAAAAACTGTTTTTT.

This clone showed up just a few times. The V gene is TRBV19, the J gene TRBJ2-2, with D perhaps matching TRBD1 (7 bases). Germline V gives CDR1 LNHDA, CDR2 SQIVND (reference sequence). Trimming removed 5 bases from V and 1 base from J, with 17 bases in between. The CDR3 extends over 17 amino acids. The DNA of the CDR3 is TGTGCCAGTAGTCCCAGGCGGGACAGCATGAACACCGGGGAGCTGTTTTTT. It specifies CASSPRRDSMNTGELFF.

The chain uses TRBV2 and TRBJ2-7, with a weak D call TRBD1 (5 bases). The V gene's germline CDR1 is SNHLY and CDR2 FYNNEI. This CDR3 is 17 amino acids long. The V end lost 4 bases, the J end lost 7 bases, and 26 bases lay between the germline ends. CDR3 protein: CASSGSIAAGALGEQYF. The CDR3 DNA sequence: TGTGCCAGCAGTGGGAGTATCGCGGCTGGGGCCTTGGGTGAGCAGTACTTC.

Written as DNA, the CDR3 is TGTGCCAGCAGCGTAGGGGCGGGGGGGCTCCACGAGCAGTACTTC. Translation gives CASSVGAGGLHEQYF. This sequence joins TRBV9 and TRBJ2-7; 9 bases align to TRBD2. Germline loops: CDR1 SGDLS, CDR2 YYNGEE. There are 15 residues in the CDR3. The V and J ends lost 0 bases and 5 bases, in that order; junction bases with no gene match: 6.

The chain uses TRBV7-9 and TRBJ2-7; a possible D gene is TRBD1 (6 bases). The CDR3 contains 14 residues. Germline V gene data show CDR1 as SEHNR and CDR2 as FQNEAQ (reference sequence). With 5 bases removed from V and 0 bases from J, the gap between germline ends came to 11 bases. CDR3 region: CASSEDSFSYEQYF. The CDR3 nucleotides are TGTGCCAGCAGCGAGGACAGCTTCTCCTACGAGCAGTACTTC.

CDR3 region: CASSRQGVYEQYF. The CDR3 DNA sequence: TGTGCCAGCAGTCGACAGGGAGTCTACGAGCAGTACTTC. The gene calls are TRBV6-5 and TRBJ2-7, with 7 bases matching TRBD1. With V trimmed by 5 bases and J by 3 bases, 4 bases remained unmatched. The CDR3 contains 13 residues. The germline V gene has CDR1 MNHEY and CDR2 SVGAGI.

The rearrangement joins TRBV28 to TRBJ2-1, with D possibly being TRBD1 (6 bases). V shed 10 bases and J shed 12 bases, with 28 bases lying between them. The CDR3 is 15 amino acids. From germline, CDR1 is MDHEN and CDR2 SYDVKM. The CDR3 DNA is TGTGCCACCAACGCGGACAGAAGCAACCGCAACGGGCAGTTCTTC. Protein product: CATNADRSNRNGQFF. The full variable domain, in which reference TRBV28 and TRBJ2-1 provide the parts outside the CDR3, is DVKVTQSSRYLVKRTGEKVFLECVQDMDHENMFWYRQDPGLGLRLIYFSYDVKMKEKGDIPEGYSVSREKKERFSLILESASTNQTSMYLCATNADRSNRNGQFFGPGTRLTVL.

V gene TRBV6-2 or TRBV6-3 combines with J gene TRBJ2-7; 7 bases align to TRBD1. The CDR3 consists of 16 residues. The germline gives CDR1 MNHEY, CDR2 SVGEGT. J was trimmed by 0 bases and V by 0 bases; bases with no gene match: 5. The CDR3 coding sequence is TGTGCCAGCAGTTACTCCGAGACAGGGCTCTCCTACGAGCAGTACTTC. This sequence encodes CASSYSETGLSYEQYF.

The chain recombines TRBV4-3 with TRBJ2-7; TRBD2 agrees at 9 bases. This CDR3 spans 17 amino acids. The J segment lost 2 bases and the V segment lost 4 bases, leaving 12 bases of the junction unmatched. Germline CDR1 reads LGHNA; CDR2 reads YSLEER. CDR3 residues: CASSPRGGGSGTYEQYF. The CDR3 DNA follows: TGCGCCAGCAGCCCGCGGGGGGGCGGGAGTGGCACCTACGAGCAGTACTTC.

The chain joins TRBV3-1 (or the pseudogene TRBV3-2) to TRBJ1-1, with 8 bases matching TRBD1. V lost 1 base to trimming and J lost 7 bases; unmatched junction nucleotides: 5. This CDR3 is built from 14 residues. The V gene's germline CDR1 is LGHDT and CDR2 YNNKEL (reference sequence). CDR3 DNA sequence: TGTGCCAGCAGCCAAGCAGGGGGCAGCCGTGAAGCTTTCTTT. Translation gives CASSQAGGSREAFF.